The 27 T cell receptor beta chains below come from one sample, sequenced in a study of vaccination effects on CD4 cells after COVID-19. Prior to sequencing, the ViraFEST assay stimulated PBMC with viral peptide pools, which expanded the antigen-specific CD4+ T cells. Cells that had been cultured for 10 days were the source of isolated CD4+ T cells. According to the study, vaccine recipients showed no prior SARS-CoV-2 infection and negative nucleocapsid antibodies. Produced via immunoSEQ multiplex PCR; TCRdb's table is partial and in-frame only. This table has some 30,000 clones, approximately 72% appearing once. These receptors have no known antigen. The sample consisted of CD4+ T cells from PBMCs cultured with SARS-CoV-2 spike peptides, taken before COVID-19 vaccination. These receptor sequences come from a human donor who received a COVID-19 vaccine.

The rearrangement joins TRBV11-2 to TRBJ2-7; D is perhaps TRBD1 (5 bases). The CDR3 has 13 amino acids. Germline V gene data show CDR1 as SGHAT and CDR2 as FQNNGV. Between the trimmed V and J ends, which lost 2 bases and 4 bases, there was a span of 9 bases. The CDR3 DNA reads as TGTGCCAGCAGCTTACAATCAGGGTACGAGCAGTACTTC. It encodes CASSLQSGYEQYF.

The gene calls are TRBV5-5 and TRBJ1-2; D is possibly TRBD1 (6 bases). V lost 5 bases and J lost 7, with 15 bases in between. Per germline, CDR1 SGHKS and CDR2 YYEKEE (reference sequence). The CDR3 consists of 13 residues. The CDR3 sequence is CASSGAGAVGYTF. Written as DNA, the CDR3 is TGTGCCAGCAGTGGTGCGGGGGCGGTTGGCTACACCTTC.

This chain connects TRBV6-5 to TRBJ2-5; 9 bases align to TRBD2. The V segment lost 1 base and the J segment 5 bases; nucleotides outside the gene matches: 8. The CDR3 loop spans 16 amino acids. Germline CDR1 is MNHEY and CDR2 is SVGAGI. The CDR3 coding sequence is TGTGCCAGCAGTTACTGGCGGGGGGGCCGAGGGGAGACCCAGTACTTC. Encoded protein: CASSYWRGGRGETQYF.

The chain is built from TRBV6-5 and TRBJ2-7; TRBD2 aligns across 7 bases. This CDR3 has 15 amino acids. CDR1 is MNHEY and CDR2 is SVGAGI in the germline V gene. The trim removed 4 bases at V and 0 bases at J, leaving 6 bases unmatched. The CDR3 region has the DNA TGTGCCAGCAGTTCATCCGGGACTACCTCCTACGAGCAGTACTTC. Translated, it gives CASSSSGTTSYEQYF.

V usage is TRBV15 and J usage is TRBJ2-4, with D uncertain. Between the trimmed V and J ends, which lost 5 bases and 0 bases, there was a span of 8 bases. There are 14 residues in the CDR3. Germline V gene data show CDR1 as LNHNV and CDR2 as YYDKDF (reference sequence). The CDR3 DNA follows: TGTGCCACCAGCCCAACTCTAGCCAAAAACATTCAGTACTTC. Translating it yields CATSPTLAKNIQYF.

CDR3 amino acids: CASSQDRNRASYGYTF. CDR3 nucleotides: TGTGCCAGCAGCCAAGATCGGAATCGGGCCAGCTATGGCTACACCTTC. The rearrangement joins TRBV4-2 to TRBJ1-2; D uncertain. The CDR3 runs 16 residues. The germline gives CDR1 LGHNA, CDR2 YNFKEQ. Trimming cost V 0 bases and J 4 bases, with 15 bases left between them.

V gene TRBV6-2 or TRBV6-3 combines with J gene TRBJ2-7, with TRBD2 matching over 11 bases. CDR3 length equals 17 residues. V trimming: 6 bases; J trimming: 0 bases; junction bases outside the gene matches: 10. Germline V gene sequence: CDR1 MNHEY, CDR2 SVGEGT. The DNA for the CDR3 is TGTGCCAGCAGCAAAGGGACTAGCGGCGTTAGCTCCTACGAGCAGTACTTC. It translates to CASSKGTSGVSSYEQYF.

J is TRBJ2-1 and V is TRBV6-6, with D uncertain. The germline V gene encodes CDR1 MNHNY and CDR2 SVGAGI (reference sequence). There are 15 residues in the CDR3. The ends were cut back, 2 bases at V and 0 bases at J, with 8 bases in the middle. The CDR3 nucleotides are TGTGCCAGCAGTTACGAAGCAGGCTCCTACAATGAGCAGTTCTTC. Residues: CASSYEAGSYNEQFF.

The CDR3 bases are TGCGCCAGCAGCTTGGACCTACAGGGTACAGAGCAGTACTTC. Translation: CASSLDLQGTEQYF. The chain has TRBV5-1 and TRBJ2-7, with D perhaps TRBD1 (6 bases). Germline loops: CDR1 SGHRS, CDR2 YFSETQ. The V end was cut by 0 bases, the J end by 7 bases, with 14 bases between. This CDR3 is built from 14 residues.

This clone was recorded a few times. This chain links TRBV4-2 with TRBJ2-3, with 12 bases lining up with TRBD2. The V gene end was trimmed by 2 bases and the J gene end by 2 bases; junction bases not matched to a gene: 11. Germline V gene sequence: CDR1 LGHNA, CDR2 YNFKEQ. This CDR3 region has 19 residues. The CDR3 sequence: CASSQLLAGGGSYTDTQYF. The CDR3 nucleotides read TGTGCCAGCAGCCAATTACTAGCGGGAGGCGGGTCATACACAGATACGCAGTATTTT.

The rearrangement uses TRBV5-8 and TRBJ2-4; D unresolved. Trimming took off 2 bases at V and 0 bases at J, with 12 bases between the two ends. The CDR3 runs 16 residues. Germline CDR1 SGHTS, CDR2 YDEGEE. CDR3 in amino acids: CASSFGRTQAKNIQYF. The CDR3 DNA is TGTGCCAGCAGCTTCGGGCGCACACAAGCCAAAAACATTCAGTACTTC.

This chain links TRBV18 with TRBJ2-5; D might be TRBD2 (6 bases). The CDR3 spans 12 residues. The germline V gene has CDR1 KGHSH and CDR2 LQKENI. V gave up 4 bases and J gave up 5 bases, with 8 bases separating them. The CDR3 here is CASSRGVETQYF. DNA for the CDR3: TGTGCCAGCTCACGGGGGGTGGAGACCCAGTACTTC.

In its sample, this clone was seen a few times. The chain has TRBV5-1 and TRBJ1-4, with a tentative D call TRBD1 (6 bases). CDR1 is SGHRS, CDR2 YFSETQ, per germline. Trimming left V 4 bases short and J 6 bases short, with 19 bases between. CDR3 length: 16 residues. The CDR3 coding sequence is TGCGCCAGCAGCCTGGGCGGGGGCTCAGGGGATGAAAAACTGTTTTTT. This translates into CASSLGGGSGDEKLFF.

The rearrangement uses TRBV5-6 and TRBJ1-2, with a weak D call TRBD1 (5 bases). CDR3 length: 12 residues. V dropped 4 bases and J dropped 4 bases, with 8 bases sitting between them. CDR1 and CDR2 (germline): SGHDT, YYEEEE. CDR3 DNA sequence: TGTGCCAGCAGCCGGGACGGCTATGGCTACACCTTC. Translated: CASSRDGYGYTF. The variable domain in full, completed from reference TRBV5-6 and TRBJ1-2, reads DAGVTQSPTHLIKTRGQQVTLRCSPKSGHDTVSWYQQALGQGPQFIFQYYEEEERQRGNFPDRFSGHQFPNYSSELNVNALLLGDSALYLCASSRDGYGYTFGSGTRLTVV.

The V and J genes are TRBV6-5 and TRBJ2-3; 8 nucleotides align to TRBD2. The CDR3 extends over 13 amino acids. CDR1 is MNHEY and CDR2 is SVGAGI in the germline V gene. The V gene end was trimmed by 8 bases and the J gene end by 7 bases; junction bases not matched to a gene: 8. The CDR3 region is CASLPAGENTQYF. The CDR3 coding sequence is TGTGCCAGCCTCCCAGCGGGAGAAAATACGCAGTATTTT.

The J gene is TRBJ1-4, the V gene TRBV3-1 (or the pseudogene TRBV3-2); D gene uncertain. The germline V and J ends were trimmed by 1 base and 6 bases, with 15 bases remaining between them. The CDR3 covers 16 residues. CDR1 and CDR2 (germline): LGHDT, YNNKEL (reference sequence). The CDR3 DNA follows: TGTGCCAGCAGCCAAGGGCAGCCCGGGTGGGATGAAAAACTGTTTTTT. This gives the protein CASSQGQPGWDEKLFF.

The chain has TRBV11-2 and TRBJ2-5; the D gene is possibly TRBD2 (5 bases). V gave up 5 bases and J gave up 3 bases, with 10 bases separating them. The CDR3 totals 13 residues. The germline gives CDR1 SGHAT, CDR2 FQNNGV. CDR3 bases: TGTGCCAGCAGCCCGCAGAGGGAAGAGACCCAGTACTTC. It is translated as CASSPQREETQYF.

The CDR3 DNA is TGTGCCAGCAGCGTAGTTGGCCCGCCGGCCAATGAGCAGTTCTTC. Protein: CASSVVGPPANEQFF. The genes are TRBV9 and TRBJ2-1, with D unresolved. The CDR3 totals 15 residues. Trimming took 0 bases from V and 6 from J, leaving 13 bases between them. Looked up from germline, CDR1 is SGDLS and CDR2 is YYNGEE.

The rearrangement joins TRBV6-5 to TRBJ1-1; weak D call: TRBD1 (6 bases). The CDR3 is 14 residues long. The germline V and J ends were trimmed by 2 bases and 4 bases, with 11 bases remaining between them. From germline, CDR1 is MNHEY and CDR2 SVGAGI. The CDR3 coding sequence is TGTGCCAGCAGTTACACAGGGTATTCCACTGAAGCTTTCTTT. Residues: CASSYTGYSTEAFF.

This clone was detected a few times. V gene TRBV5-4 combines with J gene TRBJ2-7; TRBD1 is a possible D gene (6 bases). The V gene's germline CDR1 is SGHNT and CDR2 YYREEE (reference sequence). With 4 bases removed from V and 2 bases from J, the gap between germline ends came to 10 bases. CDR3 length equals 13 residues. CDR3 region: CASSPGQPYEQYF. In DNA form, the CDR3 reads TGTGCCAGCAGCCCCGGACAGCCCTACGAGCAGTACTTC.

CDR3 sequence: CASSRMTGTGNTIYF. The CDR3 DNA sequence: TGTGCCAGCAGTCGGATGACAGGGACTGGAAACACCATATATTTT. The chain joins TRBV3-1 (or the pseudogene TRBV3-2) to TRBJ1-3; 7 bases align to TRBD1. Germline lookup yields CDR1 LGHDT and CDR2 YNNKEL (reference sequence). Trimming cost V 6 bases and J 2 bases; bases outside gene matches: 7. The CDR3 consists of 15 residues.

The chain links TRBV2 to TRBJ1-2, with D maybe TRBD1 (5 bases). Germline V gene sequence: CDR1 SNHLY, CDR2 FYNNEI. V was trimmed by 3 bases and J by 4 bases, leaving 12 bases between them. There are 14 residues in the CDR3. The CDR3 region has the DNA TGTGCCAGCAGTGAGGCGGGACCGAGCTATGGCTACACCTTC. Encoded protein: CASSEAGPSYGYTF.

This clone was detected only a few times. This sequence joins TRBV2 and TRBJ2-7, with no clear D. The V gene lost 3 bases and the J gene lost 1 base, with 10 bases spanning the gap. The CDR3 is 14 amino acids. Germline assignment: CDR1 SNHLY and CDR2 FYNNEI. CDR3 sequence: CASSEQESSYEQYF. As DNA, the CDR3 is TGTGCCAGCAGTGAGCAGGAAAGTTCCTACGAGCAGTACTTC. The whole variable domain, remainder taken from reference TRBV2 and TRBJ2-7, is EPEVTQTPSHQVTQMGQEVILRCVPISNHLYFYWYRQILGQKVEFLVSFYNNEISEKSEIFDDQFSVERPDGSNFTLKIRSTKLEDSAMYFCASSEQESSYEQYFGPGTRLTVT.

The chain employs TRBV7-8 and TRBJ2-2; a weak D match, TRBD2 (6 bases). This CDR3 spans 16 amino acids. V lost 2 bases and J lost 6, with 16 bases in between. Germline CDR1 and CDR2: SGHVS and FQNEAQ. The CDR3 DNA follows: TGTGCCAGCAGCTTAACCAACTTGGGGACTTCCGGGGAGCTGTTTTTT. Residues: CASSLTNLGTSGELFF.

The V gene is TRBV19, the J gene TRBJ2-3; 7 bases line up with TRBD2. Germline CDR1 and CDR2: LNHDA and SQIVND (reference sequence). Trimming cost V 8 bases and J 2 bases; bases outside gene matches: 10. CDR3 length: 15 residues. The CDR3 coding sequence is TGTGCCAGTGGGGAGGGGCCGCCGCCCACAGATACGCAGTATTTT. Protein sequence: CASGEGPPPTDTQYF.

Details on this clone: The germline gene is not matched at one end of the junction; a read error may be the cause. The CDR3 loop reads CASSGASGQAGDF. Here the CDR3 DNA reads TGTGCCAGCAGTGGAGCTAGCGGACAAGCCGGAGACTTC. The chain links TRBV6-1 to TRBJ2-7, with 7 bases lining up with TRBD2. From germline, CDR1 is MNHNS and CDR2 SASEGT. The CDR3 loop spans 13 amino acids.

This chain joins TRBV19 and TRBJ1-1; tentatively, D is TRBD1 (5 bases). V dropped 6 bases and J dropped 6 bases, with 14 bases sitting between them. This CDR3 contains 13 residues. CDR1 and CDR2 (germline): LNHDA, SQIVND (reference sequence). The CDR3 reads CASRAGGAPEAFF. The CDR3, as DNA: TGTGCCAGTAGGGCGGGGGGAGCCCCTGAAGCTTTCTTT.